This T cell receptor (beta chain) was sequenced for a study of B cell selection in AIRE deficiency. The data were produced by immunoSEQ multiplex PCR, yet TCRdb's version contains in-frame clones alone and is incomplete. The sample holds around 19,000 clones, about 96% seen once. With regard to this clone: Antigen specificity is unknown.

Germline V lookup: CDR1 PRHDT, CDR2 FYEKMQ (reference sequence). The CDR3 loop spans 13 amino acids. The germline V and J ends were trimmed by 1 base and 7 bases, with 11 bases remaining between them. Conventional CD4 T cells were sorted as CD4+CD127+ cells. Study-wide points: TCRbeta-only data showed roughly 35% of shared healthy Treg sequences in healthy Tconv. Patient Tconv and Treg cells showed healthy-like TCRBV usage, CDR3 length, diversity.

The chain links TRBV13 to TRBJ2-7; the D gene is possibly TRBD1 (6 bases). This receptor was obtained from a human donor with AIRE deficiency. The source material was conventional CD4+ T cells sorted from PBMCs. CDR3 sequence: CASSLVAGEEQYF. CDR3 nucleotides: TGTGCCAGCAGCTTAGTGGCAGGGGAAGAGCAGTACTTC.